Following are 31 T cell receptor beta chains from one sample sequenced in a study of blood T cell repertoires in COVID-19. TCRdb's copy holds only in-frame clones and misses some; the assay was immunoSEQ multiplex PCR. The sample yields 350,000 to 500,000 clones, roughly 90% seen once. Input material: peripheral blood. These receptors came from a man aged 18 to 29 with COVID-19, enrolled during active disease.

The rearrangement joins TRBV5-1 to TRBJ2-7; 8 bases map to TRBD2. Trimming cost V 4 bases and J 0 bases; bases outside gene matches: 6. This CDR3 region has 15 residues. The germline V gene encodes CDR1 SGHRS and CDR2 YFSETQ. CDR3 region: CASSQTGTSSYEQYF. DNA for the CDR3: TGCGCCAGCAGCCAAACAGGGACTAGCTCCTACGAGCAGTACTTC.

The chain is built from TRBV10-2 and TRBJ2-1; D is uncertain. Trimming removed 6 bases from V and 8 bases from J, with 11 bases in between. In germline, CDR1 is WSHSY, CDR2 SAAADI. The CDR3 has 12 amino acids. This CDR3 is CASRAERHEQFF. The DNA for the CDR3 is TGCGCCAGCAGGGCAGAGCGTCATGAGCAGTTCTTC.

This chain links TRBV21-1 with TRBJ2-2; TRBD2, as called in the table, went unchecked against the DNA. TRBV21-1 is noted as a pseudogene. This CDR3 has 13 residues. CDR3 loop: CASARGNTGELFF. CDR3 DNA: TGTGCCAGCGCGCGGGGGAACACCGGGGAGCTGTTTTTT.

This clone was seen a few times. This sequence joins TRBV24-1 and TRBJ2-7; 9 nucleotides line up with TRBD2. Trimming at V came to 6 bases and at J to 5 bases, leaving 7 bases not matched to a gene. The germline gives CDR1 KGHDR, CDR2 SFDVKD. The CDR3 has 14 amino acids. CDR3 in amino acids: CATSSGRYLDEQYF. The CDR3 coding sequence is TGTGCCACCAGTAGCGGGAGGTATTTGGACGAGCAGTACTTC.

The chain carries TRBV7-8 and TRBJ2-1, with 9 bases lining up with TRBD1. Germline lookup yields CDR1 SGHVS and CDR2 FQNEAQ. The trim removed 3 bases at V and 7 bases at J, leaving 4 bases unmatched. The CDR3 spans 14 residues. CDR3 loop: CASSFGTGSNEQFF. The CDR3 region has the DNA TGTGCCAGCAGCTTCGGGACAGGGTCTAATGAGCAGTTCTTC.

The gene calls are TRBV4-2 and TRBJ2-5; a possible D gene is TRBD2 (5 bases). V lost 1 base to trimming and J lost 5 bases, with 14 bases between them. The CDR3 length is 15 residues. Germline assignment: CDR1 LGHNA and CDR2 YNFKEQ. CDR3 region: CASSQADGIGETQYF. The CDR3 region has the DNA TGTGCCAGCAGCCAAGCGGACGGGATTGGGGAGACCCAGTACTTC.

The V gene is TRBV9, the J gene TRBJ2-7; 8 nucleotides align to TRBD1. The CDR3 is 12 residues long. The germline gives CDR1 SGDLS, CDR2 YYNGEE. J gave up 5 bases and V 4 bases, and 2 bases lay outside the gene matches. CDR3 residues: CASSTTGDEQYF. The CDR3 region has the DNA TGTGCCAGCAGCACGACAGGGGACGAGCAGTACTTC.

The V and J genes are TRBV24-1 and TRBJ2-5; D ambiguous. The CDR3 contains 12 residues. V was trimmed by 4 bases and J by 3 bases, leaving 5 bases between them. Germline V lookup: CDR1 KGHDR, CDR2 SFDVKD. The CDR3 nucleotides are TGTGCCACCAGTGAGGCAGAAGAGACCCAGTACTTC. Protein product: CATSEAEETQYF.

The chain uses TRBV7-9 and TRBJ1-1; TRBD1 is a possible D gene (6 bases). The CDR3 is 15 amino acids. Trimming took off 0 bases at V and 1 base at J, with 9 bases between the two ends. Germline-derived CDR1 and CDR2 are SEHNR and FQNEAQ (reference sequence). The CDR3 region has the DNA TGTGCCAGCAGCTTAGCGGGGGCAGGGAACACTGAAGCTTTCTTT. This encodes CASSLAGAGNTEAFF.

This clone has a handful of counts. The chain couples TRBV19 to TRBJ1-3, with no clear D. CDR1 is LNHDA, CDR2 SQIVND, per germline (reference sequence). CDR3 length equals 14 residues. The germline V and J ends were trimmed by 6 bases and 0 bases, with 9 bases remaining between them. CDR3 DNA: TGTGCCAGTAGGGTGTCCAGCTCTGGAAACACCATATATTTT. Translation: CASRVSSSGNTIYF.

The chain employs TRBV9 and TRBJ2-5; 7 bases line up with TRBD1. Trimming cost V 1 base and J 4 bases; bases outside gene matches: 7. The CDR3 covers 15 residues. Per the germline V gene, CDR1 is SGDLS and CDR2 is YYNGEE. CDR3 amino acids: CASSVSGQRAETQYF. In DNA form, the CDR3 reads TGTGCCAGCAGCGTATCGGGACAGAGAGCAGAGACCCAGTACTTC. Drawing the rest from reference TRBV9 and TRBJ2-5, the complete variable domain is DSGVTQTPKHLITATGQRVTLRCSPRSGDLSVYWYQQSLDQGLQFLIQYYNGEERAKGNILERFSAQQFPDLHSELNLSSLELGDSALYFCASSVSGQRAETQYFGPGTRLLVL.

The chain combines TRBV7-8 with TRBJ1-2, with D possibly TRBD1 on 6 matching bases. Trimming shortened V by 5 bases and J by 1 base, and 14 bases separated the two germline ends. Germline lookup yields CDR1 SGHVS and CDR2 FQNEAQ. The CDR3 is 15 amino acids. The CDR3 region has the DNA TGTGCCAGCAGCGAGGACAGCTTCTATAACTATGGCTACACCTTC. Its protein is CASSEDSFYNYGYTF.

The chain joins TRBV5-8 to TRBJ2-2, with D hard to call. Germline values: CDR1 SGHTS, CDR2 YDEGEE. V was clipped by 3 bases and J by 7 bases, with 13 bases between them. The CDR3 has 14 amino acids. The DNA for the CDR3 is TGTGCCAGCAGCTCCAGACCAAGCGTCGGGGAGCTGTTTTTT. This translates into CASSSRPSVGELFF.

The V gene is TRBV4-1, the J gene TRBJ1-3; TRBD1 is a possible D gene (6 bases). The CDR3 sequence is 15 residues long. Trimming removed 2 bases at V and 2 bases at J, with 10 bases between. The germline V gene encodes CDR1 MGHRA and CDR2 YSYEKL. CDR3 protein: CASSQTGSPGNTIYF. Here the CDR3 DNA reads TGCGCCAGCAGCCAAACAGGGTCGCCTGGAAACACCATATATTTT.

The gene calls are TRBV5-6 and TRBJ2-1, with a tentative D call TRBD1 (5 bases). CDR1 is SGHDT, CDR2 YYEEEE, per germline. This CDR3 comprises 16 residues. Trimming stripped 1 base from V and 0 bases from J, with 11 bases between. The CDR3 protein is CASSLKGSFSYNEQFF. In nucleotides, the CDR3 is TGTGCCAGCAGCTTGAAGGGGTCCTTCTCCTACAATGAGCAGTTCTTC.

The chain recombines TRBV11-3 with TRBJ2-1; D gene unclear. Deletions cut 1 base from V and 0 bases from J, with 7 bases between. Looked up from germline, CDR1 is SGHNT and CDR2 is YENEEA. The CDR3 sequence is 15 residues long. The CDR3 loop reads CASSLVASSYNEQFF. The CDR3 bases are TGTGCCAGCAGCTTAGTCGCGAGCTCCTACAATGAGCAGTTCTTC. Full variable domain (outside the CDR3, taken from reference TRBV11-3 and TRBJ2-1): EAGVVQSPRYKIIEKKQPVAFWCNPISGHNTLYWYLQNLGQGPELLIRYENEEAVDDSQLPKDRFSAERLKGVDSTLKIQPAELGDSAVYLCASSLVASSYNEQFFGPGTRLTVL.

The J gene is TRBJ1-2, the V gene TRBV11-2; the match to TRBD1 covers 7 bases. Looked up from germline, CDR1 is SGHAT and CDR2 is FQNNGV. V trimming: 5 bases; J trimming: 4 bases; junction bases outside the gene matches: 10. The CDR3 totals 15 residues. In DNA form, the CDR3 reads TGTGCCAGCAGCCCCTCCGGGACAGAAGGCTATGGCTACACCTTC. Encoded protein: CASSPSGTEGYGYTF. Filled out from reference TRBV11-2 and TRBJ1-2, the complete variable domain reads EAGVAQSPRYKIIEKRQSVAFWCNPISGHATLYWYQQILGQGPKLLIQFQNNGVVDDSQLPKDRFSAERLKGVDSTLKIQPAKLEDSAVYLCASSPSGTEGYGYTFGSGTRLTVV.

The J gene is TRBJ1-5, the V gene TRBV5-8; D gene unclear. In germline, CDR1 is SGHTS, CDR2 YDEGEE. Trimming left V 5 bases short and J 7 bases short, with 19 bases between. The CDR3 contains 15 residues. CDR3 bases: TGTGCCAGCAGTCTGTACCGGGGAGGCGGCCAGCCCCAGCATTTT. This sequence encodes CASSLYRGGGQPQHF.

The chain employs TRBV6-5 and TRBJ1-1; 7 bases match TRBD1. This CDR3 has 14 amino acids. Germline V CDR1 and CDR2: MNHEY, SVGAGI. V lost 6 bases to trimming and J lost 5 bases; unmatched junction nucleotides: 9. DNA for the CDR3: TGTGCCAGCAGATTCGACAGGGTGAGAACTGAAGCTTTCTTT. As protein: CASRFDRVRTEAFF.

This clone has just one count. The chain employs TRBV15 and TRBJ2-1; 9 nucleotides match TRBD2. The J segment lost 8 bases and the V segment lost 1 base, leaving 12 bases of the junction unmatched. CDR1 and CDR2 (germline): LNHNV, YYDKDF (reference sequence). The CDR3 is made up of 17 amino acids. The CDR3 DNA reads as TGTGCCACCAGCAGAGGCCAGGGCCTAGCGGGGATAGATGAGCAGTTCTTC. Translating it yields CATSRGQGLAGIDEQFF.

The chain couples TRBV12-3 or TRBV12-4 to TRBJ1-1; TRBD1 is a possible D gene (6 bases). There are 13 residues in the CDR3. V lost 6 bases and J 6 bases, leaving 14 bases between the germline ends. CDR3 DNA sequence: TGTGCCAGCAGACGACAGGAAAGTTCTGAAGCTTTCTTT. The encoded protein is CASRRQESSEAFF.

The chain carries TRBV27 and TRBJ1-1; possibly TRBD1 for D (5 bases). The V end was cut by 5 bases, the J end by 5 bases, with 9 bases between. Germline assignment: CDR1 MNHEY and CDR2 SMNVEV (reference sequence). This CDR3 region has 12 residues. The CDR3 region has the DNA TGTGCCAGCAGTCAGGGAAAGACTGAAGCTTTCTTT. Protein: CASSQGKTEAFF.

The chain carries TRBV12-3 or TRBV12-4 and TRBJ2-7; 11 bases map to TRBD2. The CDR3 extends over 13 amino acids. V lost 6 bases to trimming and J lost 6 bases; unmatched junction nucleotides: 4. CDR3 nucleotide sequence: TGTGCCAGCAGGCTCGGGACTAGCGGCGAGCAGTACTTC. Amino acids: CASRLGTSGEQYF.

This clone was recorded once. The chain is built from TRBV19 and TRBJ1-5; maybe TRBD1 (6 bases). CDR3 length equals 13 residues. Deletions cut 7 bases from V and 8 bases from J, with 15 bases between. Per the germline V gene, CDR1 is LNHDA and CDR2 is SQIVND (reference sequence). CDR3 sequence: CASTMRGKKPQHF. The CDR3 nucleotides read TGTGCCAGTACTATGAGGGGGAAGAAGCCCCAGCATTTT.

The chain links TRBV5-6 to TRBJ2-3; D possibly corresponds to TRBD2 (6 bases). CDR1 and CDR2 from the germline V gene are SGHDT and YYEEEE. The CDR3 length is 15 residues. With 4 bases removed from V and 2 bases from J, the gap between germline ends came to 14 bases. The CDR3 DNA reads as TGTGCCAGCAGCCCCTTGGCGGGGACCACAGATACGCAGTATTTT. Amino acid sequence: CASSPLAGTTDTQYF.

The V gene is TRBV3-1 (or the pseudogene TRBV3-2), the J gene TRBJ2-3; 7 nucleotides align to TRBD1. The CDR3 runs to 15 residues. Germline trimming cut 3 bases from V and 2 bases from J; bases unmatched to any gene: 5. In germline, CDR1 is LGHDT, CDR2 YNNKEL (reference sequence). CDR3 DNA sequence: TGTGCCAGCAGCCAGGGACAGAATCCCACAGATACGCAGTATTTT. This gives the protein CASSQGQNPTDTQYF.

This clone has just one count. The gene calls are TRBV6-1 and TRBJ1-4; the match to TRBD1 covers 8 bases. Germline trimming cut 4 bases from V and 0 bases from J; bases unmatched to any gene: 7. Germline V lookup: CDR1 MNHNS, CDR2 SASEGT. This CDR3 region has 17 residues. Written as DNA, the CDR3 is TGTGCCAGCAGTGCGGACAGGGTCCCGACAACTAATGAAAAACTGTTTTTT. Protein sequence: CASSADRVPTTNEKLFF.

The chain couples TRBV2 to TRBJ1-5, with a tentative D call TRBD1 (6 bases). Germline V gives CDR1 SNHLY, CDR2 FYNNEI. The CDR3 extends over 15 amino acids. V lost 7 bases and J lost 7, with 20 bases in between. This CDR3 is CASTLQGGAGQPQHF. In DNA, the CDR3 is TGTGCCAGCACCCTCCAAGGGGGGGCTGGGCAGCCCCAGCATTTT.

The gene calls are TRBV5-5 and TRBJ1-1; TRBD1 agrees at 8 bases. This CDR3 spans 15 amino acids. Germline CDR1 reads SGHKS; CDR2 reads YYEKEE (reference sequence). With V trimmed by 3 bases and J by 4 bases, 8 bases remained unmatched. The CDR3 reads CASSSIGTGSTEAFF. The CDR3 DNA follows: TGTGCCAGCAGCTCAATAGGGACAGGCTCCACTGAAGCTTTCTTT.

The chain joins TRBV13 to TRBJ1-1, with D possibly matching TRBD1 (6 bases). CDR3 length: 14 residues. Trimming shortened V by 6 bases and J by 1 base, and 12 bases separated the two germline ends. Germline CDR1 reads PRHDT; CDR2 reads FYEKMQ (reference sequence). This CDR3 is CASRLQGSNTEAFF. Written as DNA, the CDR3 is TGTGCCAGCAGGCTACAGGGCTCGAACACTGAAGCTTTCTTT.

This sequence joins TRBV6-5 and TRBJ2-1, with D tentatively TRBD1 (6 bases). Germline V gene data show CDR1 as MNHEY and CDR2 as SVGAGI. CDR3 length: 13 residues. V shed 5 bases and J shed 11 bases, with 16 bases lying between them. In DNA, the CDR3 is TGTGCCAGCAGTACCACTAGGACAGTAAAGCAGTTCTTC. Translating gives CASSTTRTVKQFF.